These 29 T cell receptor beta chains were all obtained from the same sample, sequenced in a study of T cell repertoires in cytomegalovirus infection. Via MiXCR, TCRdb re-called the reads, giving one row per CDR3 protein. The sample records 550,000 to 700,000 distinct CDR3 sequences, about 40% being singletons. Their specific antigens are unknown. Sequenced here: cultured PBMCs, sampled from culture after CMV antigen stimulation. The source is a human donor in good health (CMV status not recorded). Some clones in this sample may be carry-over from other donors' samples.

A word on this clonotype: The junction does not match germline at one end; this may be a read error. This chain uses TRBV7-8 with TRBJ2-2, with 9 positions matching TRBD1. Germline assignment: CDR1 SGHVS and CDR2 FQNEAQ. The CDR3 is 17 amino acids. The CDR3 region has the DNA TGTGCCAGCAGCCATAGGACAGGGGTCATCGGCACCCGGGAGCTGTTTTTT. Protein sequence: CASSHRTGVIGTRELFF.

In this sample, this clonotype turned up a few times. The rearrangement uses TRBV7-8 and TRBJ1-1, with D hard to call. The CDR3 is 14 residues long. The germline CDR1 and CDR2 sequences are SGHVS and FQNEAQ. The V end lost 1 base, the J end lost 2 bases, and 8 bases lay between the germline ends. DNA of the CDR3: TGTGCCAGCAGCTTAGTTGTCAGTAACACTGAAGCTTTCTTT. It encodes CASSLVVSNTEAFF.

This clonotype was seen a few times. The chain employs TRBV7-6 and TRBJ2-7, with 11 positions matching TRBD2. Germline values: CDR1 SGHVS, CDR2 FNYEAQ. Trimming removed 0 bases from V and 5 bases from J; junction bases left unmatched: 0. The CDR3 loop spans 14 amino acids. CDR3 in amino acids: CASSLAGLADEQYF. CDR3 bases: TGTGCCAGCAGCTTAGCGGGACTAGCGGACGAGCAGTACTTC.

V usage is TRBV2 and J usage is TRBJ2-7, with 8 bases lining up with TRBD1. The V and J ends lost 3 bases and 2 bases, in that order; junction bases with no gene match: 6. The germline V gene has CDR1 SNHLY and CDR2 FYNNEI. The CDR3 is 15 residues long. The CDR3, as DNA: TGTGCCAGCAGTGATGACAGGGGCGACCCCTACGAGCAGTACTTC. It translates to CASSDDRGDPYEQYF.

The chain links TRBV7-8 to TRBJ1-2, with D maybe TRBD1 (5 bases). Germline loops: CDR1 SGHVS, CDR2 FQNEAQ. The ends were cut back, 1 base at V and 5 bases at J, with 17 bases in the middle. CDR3 length: 16 residues. CDR3 amino acids: CASSLELGEMGYGYTF. For the CDR3, the DNA is TGTGCCAGCAGCTTAGAGCTAGGGGAGATGGGGTATGGCTACACCTTC.

This sequence joins TRBV19 and TRBJ2-3, with D possibly called TRBD1 or TRBD2 (5 bases each). CDR3 length: 14 residues. The germline V and J ends were trimmed by 7 bases and 2 bases, with 13 bases remaining between them. Germline CDR1 LNHDA, CDR2 SQIVND (reference sequence). The CDR3 DNA follows: TGTGCCAGTATGGGGAGACAGCCCACAGATACGCAGTATTTT. It specifies CASMGRQPTDTQYF.

This clonotype was found a few times. The gene calls are TRBV7-4 and TRBJ1-2; 7 bases map to TRBD1. From germline, CDR1 is SGHVT and CDR2 SQSDAQ. The CDR3 sequence is 16 residues long. Germline trimming cut 5 bases from V and 6 bases from J; bases unmatched to any gene: 15. The CDR3 sequence is CASSASAGTALHGYTF. CDR3 nucleotide sequence: TGTGCCAGCAGCGCCTCGGCCGGGACAGCCTTGCATGGCTACACCTTC.

The V call is TRBV7-9, the J call TRBJ2-7; D is ambiguous. The CDR3 is made up of 13 amino acids. In germline, CDR1 is SEHNR, CDR2 FQNEAQ (reference sequence). Trimming took off 0 bases at V and 7 bases at J, with 10 bases between the two ends. In DNA form, the CDR3 reads TGTGCCAGCAGCTTAGCGGCCGAGAGAGAGCAGTACTTC. As protein: CASSLAAEREQYF.

This clonotype has more than one count but fewer than ten. The chain combines TRBV7-9 with TRBJ2-7, with 9 positions matching TRBD2. The CDR3 loop spans 14 amino acids. The junction had 5 bases not matched to a gene; V was cut back by 3 bases and J by 5 bases. Germline V gene lookup returns CDR1 SEHNR and CDR2 FQNEAQ (reference sequence). CDR3 in DNA: TGTGCCAGCAGCTTTGAGGCGGGAGGGAACGAGCAGTACTTC. Translated, it gives CASSFEAGGNEQYF.

V is TRBV7-2 and J is TRBJ1-2, with a tentative D call TRBD1 (5 bases). V lost 1 base to trimming and J lost 3 bases, with 15 bases between them. Per the germline V gene, CDR1 is SGHTA and CDR2 is FQGNSA. This CDR3 spans 16 amino acids. In DNA, the CDR3 is TGTGCCAGCAGCTTAGTGGACAATAAACCGGACTATGGCTACACCTTC. Its protein is CASSLVDNKPDYGYTF.

The chain is built from TRBV11-2 and TRBJ1-4; a weak D match, TRBD1 (5 bases). The CDR3 totals 16 residues. The ends were cut back, 6 bases at V and 6 bases at J, with 20 bases in the middle. Germline CDR1 is SGHAT and CDR2 is FQNNGV. The CDR3 is CASRPSFGTVDEKLFF. CDR3 nucleotide sequence: TGTGCCAGCAGACCATCATTCGGGACCGTGGATGAAAAACTGTTTTTT.

This clonotype has a count of ten or more. The chain uses TRBV7-6 and TRBJ1-5; tentative D call: TRBD1 (5 bases). CDR3 length: 13 residues. Germline assignment: CDR1 SGHVS and CDR2 FNYEAQ. V was shortened by 1 base and J by 5 bases, with 6 bases between the two germline ends. CDR3 amino acids: CASSLVQDQPQHF. In nucleotides, the CDR3 is TGTGCCAGCAGCTTAGTACAGGATCAGCCCCAGCATTTT. The variable domain in full, completed from reference TRBV7-6 and TRBJ1-5, reads GAGVSQSPRYKVTKRGQDVALRCDPISGHVSLYWYRQALGQGPEFLTYFNYEAQQDKSGLPNDRFSAERPEGSISTLTIQRTEQRDSAMYRCASSLVQDQPQHFGDGTRLSIL.

There are many counts of this clonotype. The rearrangement joins TRBV7-2 to TRBJ2-5; tentatively, D is TRBD2 (6 bases). Trimming removed 4 bases at V and 5 bases at J, with 14 bases between. The CDR3 runs 14 residues. CDR1 and CDR2 (germline): SGHTA, FQGNSA. The CDR3 here is CASSSAGWAETQYF. CDR3 DNA: TGTGCCAGCAGCTCCGCGGGATGGGCTGAGACCCAGTACTTC.

The chain recombines TRBV18 with TRBJ2-7, with TRBD2 matching over 10 bases. CDR1 and CDR2 (germline): KGHSH, LQKENI. The V segment lost 3 bases and the J segment 1 base; nucleotides outside the gene matches: 3. The CDR3 spans 15 residues. Here the CDR3 reads CASSPGTSASYEQYF. The CDR3 nucleotides are TGTGCCAGCTCACCCGGGACTAGCGCGTCCTACGAGCAGTACTTC.

This clonotype has more than one count but fewer than ten. V and J are TRBV13 and TRBJ2-1; D is perhaps TRBD2 (6 bases). The V end was cut by 0 bases, the J end by 1 base, with 10 bases between. Germline lookup yields CDR1 PRHDT and CDR2 FYEKMQ (reference sequence). The CDR3 covers 16 residues. CDR3: CASSLGGAGSYNEQFF. The CDR3 coding sequence is TGTGCCAGCAGCTTAGGCGGGGCGGGATCCTACAATGAGCAGTTCTTC.

The chain combines TRBV6-2 or TRBV6-3 with TRBJ1-2, with TRBD1 matching 7 bases. The CDR3 contains 13 residues. The V gene end was trimmed by 7 bases and the J gene end by 3 bases; junction bases not matched to a gene: 5. Germline-derived CDR1 and CDR2 are MNHEY and SVGEGT. The CDR3 sequence: CASTVQGYYGYTF. The CDR3 DNA reads TGTGCCAGCACCGTACAGGGGTACTATGGCTACACCTTC.

This clonotype appeared a few times. J is TRBJ1-4 and V is TRBV12-3 or TRBV12-4; D uncertain. Trimming cost V 6 bases and J 8 bases, with 7 bases left between them. The CDR3 loop spans 11 amino acids. The CDR3 sequence: CASRIGEKLFF. CDR3 DNA: TGTGCCAGCAGAATTGGGGAAAAACTGTTTTTT.

This clonotype occurred once. The chain is built from TRBV7-9 and TRBJ1-3, with a possible D match to TRBD1 (6 bases). The CDR3 has 15 amino acids. Per the germline V gene, CDR1 is SEHNR and CDR2 is FQNEAQ (reference sequence). V lost 5 bases and J lost 0, with 11 bases in between. This CDR3 reads CASSVTGYSGNTIYF. In nucleotides, the CDR3 is TGTGCCAGCAGCGTCACAGGGTACTCTGGAAACACCATATATTTT.

The CDR3: CSASAEETQYF. The CDR3 DNA follows: TGCAGTGCTAGTGCTGAAGAGACCCAGTACTTC. V is TRBV20-1 and J is TRBJ2-5; no clear D. V was trimmed by 3 bases and J by 3 bases, leaving 5 bases between them. Germline-derived CDR1 and CDR2 are DFQATT and SNEGSKA (reference sequence). This CDR3 comprises 11 residues.

This clonotype occurred once. CDR3 sequence reads: CASSLETGVWNTIYF. The CDR3 DNA sequence: TGTGCCAGCAGCCTGGAGACAGGGGTATGGAACACCATATATTTT. The gene calls are TRBV5-6 and TRBJ1-3, with 8 bases aligning to TRBD1. Trimming took 4 bases from V and 7 from J; bases not matched to a gene: 10. Germline V gene lookup returns CDR1 SGHDT and CDR2 YYEEEE. CDR3 length: 15 amino acids. The variable domain in full, with the rest retrieved from reference TRBV5-6 and TRBJ1-3, is DAGVTQSPTHLIKTRGQQVTLRCSPKSGHDTVSWYQQALGQGPQFIFQYYEEEERQRGNFPDRFSGHQFPNYSSELNVNALLLGDSALYLCASSLETGVWNTIYFGEGSWLTVV.

This clonotype has more than one count but fewer than ten. V gene TRBV7-9 combines with J gene TRBJ1-4; 10 bases fit TRBD1. Looked up from germline, CDR1 is SEHNR and CDR2 is FQNEAQ (reference sequence). This CDR3 is 15 amino acids long. The ends lost 1 base at V and 6 bases at J; junction bases unmatched: 2. The CDR3 loop is CASSLGDRGHEKLFF. The CDR3 DNA sequence: TGTGCCAGCAGCTTAGGGGACAGGGGACATGAAAAACTGTTTTTT.

V gene TRBV24-1 combines with J gene TRBJ2-1, with TRBD2 matching 10 bases. J lost 7 bases, V lost 3 bases, and 11 bases had no gene match. Germline lookup yields CDR1 KGHDR and CDR2 SFDVKD. The CDR3 is 17 residues long. The CDR3 DNA is TGTGCCACCAGTGATCCGAGAGCGGGAGGGCTTGGGAATGAGCAGTTCTTC. The encoded protein is CATSDPRAGGLGNEQFF.

A few counts support this clonotype. J is TRBJ2-5 and V is TRBV19; 11 nucleotides match TRBD1. Germline lookup yields CDR1 LNHDA and CDR2 SQIVND (reference sequence). V dropped 5 bases and J dropped 0; count of bases not matched to a gene: 8. The CDR3 is 17 amino acids. The CDR3 sequence: CASSHRDRGGYQETQYF. The CDR3 coding sequence is TGTGCCAGTAGTCACCGGGACAGGGGGGGGTACCAAGAGACCCAGTACTTC.

The chain combines TRBV11-2 with TRBJ2-1; D may be TRBD1 (6 bases). The V end lost 6 bases, the J end lost 6 bases, and 15 bases lay between the germline ends. Germline loops: CDR1 SGHAT, CDR2 FQNNGV. There are 14 residues in the CDR3. CDR3 DNA: TGTGCCAGCAGTACCACCACAGGGCTCAATGAGCAGTTCTTC. The encoded protein is CASSTTTGLNEQFF. The full variable domain, in which reference TRBV11-2 and TRBJ2-1 provide the parts outside the CDR3, is EAGVAQSPRYKIIEKRQSVAFWCNPISGHATLYWYQQILGQGPKLLIQFQNNGVVDDSQLPKDRFSAERLKGVDSTLKIQPAKLEDSAVYLCASSTTTGLNEQFFGPGTRLTVL.

J is TRBJ1-6 and V is TRBV18; D is undetermined. This CDR3 has 13 amino acids. CDR1 and CDR2 (germline): KGHSH, LQKENI. Trimming took 4 bases from V and 9 from J, leaving 10 bases between them. The DNA of the CDR3 is TGTGCCAGCTCACGCATGGAGGCTTCACCCCTCCACTTT. This gives the protein CASSRMEASPLHF.

The chain uses TRBV20-1 and TRBJ1-6; D unclear. Germline loops: CDR1 DFQATT, CDR2 SNEGSKA (reference sequence). V was shortened by 0 bases and J by 0 bases, with 9 bases between the two germline ends. This CDR3 comprises 16 residues. This CDR3 reads CSAREPRGSYNSPLHF. The DNA for the CDR3 is TGCAGTGCTAGAGAGCCCCGGGGCTCCTATAATTCACCCCTCCACTTT.

This clonotype was counted a few times. The chain recombines TRBV7-2 with TRBJ2-4, with 7 bases matching TRBD2. The CDR3 covers 12 residues. Germline CDR1 and CDR2: SGHTA and FQGNSA. Trimming at V came to 5 bases and at J to 8 bases, leaving 3 bases not matched to a gene. Here the CDR3 reads CASSPRGDIQYF. The DNA for the CDR3 is TGTGCCAGCAGCCCCCGGGGGGACATTCAGTACTTC.

The CDR3 nucleotides are TGCAGCACCCGACTTGGCGATACGCAGTATTTT. Protein sequence: CSTRLGDTQYF. The gene calls are TRBV29-1 and TRBJ2-3, with unresolved D. Per the germline V gene, CDR1 is SQVTM and CDR2 is ANQGSEA. This CDR3 is built from 11 residues. V lost 8 bases, J lost 6 bases, and 12 bases lay in between.

This clonotype was seen once. The V call is TRBV10-3, the J call TRBJ1-2; D gene uncertain. Per germline, CDR1 ENHRY and CDR2 SYGVKD. The CDR3 length is 15 residues. V was clipped by 0 bases and J by 6 bases, with 14 bases between them. CDR3 nucleotides: TGTGCCATCAGTGAGTCGGACTCAAATGGGGATGGCTACACCTTC. Its translation: CAISESDSNGDGYTF.